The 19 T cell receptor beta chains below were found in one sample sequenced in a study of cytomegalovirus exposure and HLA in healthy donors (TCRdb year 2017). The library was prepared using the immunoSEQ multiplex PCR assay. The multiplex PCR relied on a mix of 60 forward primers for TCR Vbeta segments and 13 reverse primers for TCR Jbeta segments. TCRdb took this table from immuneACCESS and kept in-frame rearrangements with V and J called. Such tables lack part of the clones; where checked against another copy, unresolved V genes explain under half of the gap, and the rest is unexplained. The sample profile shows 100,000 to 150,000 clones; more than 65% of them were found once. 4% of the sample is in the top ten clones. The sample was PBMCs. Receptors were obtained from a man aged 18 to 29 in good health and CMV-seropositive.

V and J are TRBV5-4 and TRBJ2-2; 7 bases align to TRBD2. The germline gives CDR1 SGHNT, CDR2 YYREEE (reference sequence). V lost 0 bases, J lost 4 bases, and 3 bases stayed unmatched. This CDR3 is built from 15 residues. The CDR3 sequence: CASSLASGSTGELFF. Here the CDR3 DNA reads TGTGCCAGCAGCTTGGCTAGCGGATCCACCGGGGAGCTGTTTTTT.

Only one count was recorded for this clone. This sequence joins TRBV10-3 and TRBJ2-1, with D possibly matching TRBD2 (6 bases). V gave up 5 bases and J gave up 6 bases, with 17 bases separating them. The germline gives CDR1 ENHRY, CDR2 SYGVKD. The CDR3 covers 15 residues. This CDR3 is CAISPTRITSNEQFF. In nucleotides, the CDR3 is TGTGCCATCAGTCCGACTAGAATAACCTCCAATGAGCAGTTCTTC.

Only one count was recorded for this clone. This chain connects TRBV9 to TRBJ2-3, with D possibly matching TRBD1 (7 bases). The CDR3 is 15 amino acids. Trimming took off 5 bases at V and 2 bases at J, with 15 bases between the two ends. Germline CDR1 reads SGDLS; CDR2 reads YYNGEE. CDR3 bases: TGTGCCAGCAGTCCTCAGGGGGGCTACACAGATACGCAGTATTTT. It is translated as CASSPQGGYTDTQYF.

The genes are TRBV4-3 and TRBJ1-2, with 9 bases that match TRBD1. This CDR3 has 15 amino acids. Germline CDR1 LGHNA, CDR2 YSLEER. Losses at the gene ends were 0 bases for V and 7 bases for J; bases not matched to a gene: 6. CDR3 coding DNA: TGCGCCAGCAGCCAAGACCAAACAGGGGGCCGTGGCTACACCTTC. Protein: CASSQDQTGGRGYTF.

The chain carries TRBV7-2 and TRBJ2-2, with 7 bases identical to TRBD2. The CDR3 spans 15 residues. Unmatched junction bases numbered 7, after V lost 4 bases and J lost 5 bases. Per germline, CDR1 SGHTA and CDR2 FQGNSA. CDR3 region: CASSSRLAWTGELFF. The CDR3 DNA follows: TGTGCCAGCAGCTCCCGACTAGCATGGACCGGGGAGCTGTTTTTT.

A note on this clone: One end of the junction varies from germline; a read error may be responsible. CDR3 bases: TGTGCCAGCAGCTGGGACAGGTTCGGGCTGAAGACTGAAGCTTTCTTT. This sequence encodes CASSWDRFGLKTEAFF. This chain connects TRBV5-4 to TRBJ1-1; 8 positions match TRBD1. The CDR3 consists of 16 residues. Germline V gives CDR1 SGHNT, CDR2 YYREEE (reference sequence).

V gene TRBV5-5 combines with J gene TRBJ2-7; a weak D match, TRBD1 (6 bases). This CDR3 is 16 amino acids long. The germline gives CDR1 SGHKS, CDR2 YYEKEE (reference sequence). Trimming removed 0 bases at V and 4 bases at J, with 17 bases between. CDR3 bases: TGTGCCAGCAGCTTGGTTGTGGGGGCCGAGGTATACGAGCAGTACTTC. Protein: CASSLVVGAEVYEQYF.

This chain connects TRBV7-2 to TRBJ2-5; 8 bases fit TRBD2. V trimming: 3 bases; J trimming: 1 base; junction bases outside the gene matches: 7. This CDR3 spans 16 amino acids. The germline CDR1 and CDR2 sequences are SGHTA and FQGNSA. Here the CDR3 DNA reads TGTGCCAGCAGCTTCTCACTAGCGGTGGGCCAAGAGACCCAGTACTTC. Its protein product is CASSFSLAVGQETQYF.

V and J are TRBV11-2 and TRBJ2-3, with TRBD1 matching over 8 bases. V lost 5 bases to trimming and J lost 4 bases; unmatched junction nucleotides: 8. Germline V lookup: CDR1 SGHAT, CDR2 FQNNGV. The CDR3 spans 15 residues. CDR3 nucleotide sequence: TGTGCCAGCAGCCAACGACAGGGGCCCTCAGATACGCAGTATTTT. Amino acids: CASSQRQGPSDTQYF.

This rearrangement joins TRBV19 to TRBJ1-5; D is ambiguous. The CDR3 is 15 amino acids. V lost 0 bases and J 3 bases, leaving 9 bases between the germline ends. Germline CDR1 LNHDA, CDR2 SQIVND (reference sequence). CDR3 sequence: CASSIENRDNQPQHF. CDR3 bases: TGTGCCAGTAGTATAGAAAACAGAGACAATCAGCCCCAGCATTTT.

The DNA for the CDR3 is TGTGCCAGCAGCTTAGAGGTAGCAGACGAGCAGTACTTC. This encodes CASSLEVADEQYF. J is TRBJ2-7 and V is TRBV11-2; no definite D call. CDR1 and CDR2 (germline): SGHAT, FQNNGV. The CDR3 consists of 13 residues. V was cut by 0 bases and J by 5 bases, with 8 bases left in between.

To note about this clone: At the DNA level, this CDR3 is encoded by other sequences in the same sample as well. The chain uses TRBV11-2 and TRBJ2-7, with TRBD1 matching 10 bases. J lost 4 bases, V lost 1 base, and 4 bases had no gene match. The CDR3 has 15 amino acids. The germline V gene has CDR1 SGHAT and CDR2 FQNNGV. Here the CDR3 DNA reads TGTGCCAGCAGCTTAGGACAGGGGGCGGGTTACGAGCAGTACTTC. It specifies CASSLGQGAGYEQYF.

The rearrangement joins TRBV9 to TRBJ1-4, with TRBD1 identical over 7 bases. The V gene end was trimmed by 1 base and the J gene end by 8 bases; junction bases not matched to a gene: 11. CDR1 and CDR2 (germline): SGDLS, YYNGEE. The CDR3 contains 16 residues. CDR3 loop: CASSVTTGRQFEKLFF. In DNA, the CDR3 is TGTGCCAGCAGCGTAACGACAGGGAGACAATTCGAAAAACTGTTTTTT. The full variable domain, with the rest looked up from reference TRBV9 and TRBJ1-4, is DSGVTQTPKHLITATGQRVTLRCSPRSGDLSVYWYQQSLDQGLQFLIQYYNGEERAKGNILERFSAQQFPDLHSELNLSSLELGDSALYFCASSVTTGRQFEKLFFGSGTQLSVL.

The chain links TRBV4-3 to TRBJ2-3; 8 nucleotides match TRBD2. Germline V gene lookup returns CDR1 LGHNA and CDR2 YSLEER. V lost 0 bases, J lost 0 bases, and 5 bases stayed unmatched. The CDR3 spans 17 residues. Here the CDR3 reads CASSQELLAASTDTQYF. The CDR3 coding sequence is TGCGCCAGCAGCCAAGAACTACTAGCGGCTAGCACAGATACGCAGTATTTT.

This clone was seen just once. CDR3 residues: CASSEDRGQNTEAFF. CDR3 DNA: TGCGCCAGCAGTGAGGACAGGGGCCAAAACACTGAAGCTTTCTTT. This chain uses TRBV10-2 with TRBJ1-1, with TRBD1 matching 8 bases. Germline V lookup: CDR1 WSHSY, CDR2 SAAADI. V trimming: 2 bases; J trimming: 2 bases; junction bases outside the gene matches: 4. The CDR3 is 15 residues long.

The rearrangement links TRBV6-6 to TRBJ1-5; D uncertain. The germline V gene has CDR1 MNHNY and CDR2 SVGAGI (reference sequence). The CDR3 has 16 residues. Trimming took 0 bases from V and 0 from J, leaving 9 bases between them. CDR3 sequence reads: CASSYSGSYSNQPQHF. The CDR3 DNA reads TGTGCCAGCAGTTACTCGGGCAGTTATAGCAATCAGCCCCAGCATTTT.

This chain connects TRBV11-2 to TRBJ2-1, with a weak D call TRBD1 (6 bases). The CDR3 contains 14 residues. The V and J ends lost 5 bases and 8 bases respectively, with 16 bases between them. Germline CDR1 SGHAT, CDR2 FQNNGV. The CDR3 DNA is TGTGCCAGCAGCCCAGGTCAGGGGTTGTATGAGCAGTTCTTC. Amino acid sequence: CASSPGQGLYEQFF.

For the CDR3, the DNA is TGTGCCAGCAGCGCCCCAGCGGGAGCCCTGAGGCAAGAGACCCAGTACTTC. This codes for CASSAPAGALRQETQYF. The chain recombines TRBV7-9 with TRBJ2-5; 8 bases map to TRBD2. Germline V gives CDR1 SEHNR, CDR2 FQNEAQ (reference sequence). The CDR3 spans 17 residues. J lost 2 bases, V lost 5 bases, and 13 bases had no gene match.

Here the CDR3 reads CASSQTGPTLGGVNEQFF. The CDR3, as DNA: TGCGCCAGCAGCCAAACAGGACCTACGTTGGGTGGCGTCAATGAGCAGTTCTTC. The chain recombines TRBV4-1 with TRBJ2-1; maybe TRBD1 (5 bases). Per the germline V gene, CDR1 is MGHRA and CDR2 is YSYEKL. V lost 2 bases and J 6 bases, leaving 23 bases between the germline ends. The CDR3 loop spans 18 amino acids.